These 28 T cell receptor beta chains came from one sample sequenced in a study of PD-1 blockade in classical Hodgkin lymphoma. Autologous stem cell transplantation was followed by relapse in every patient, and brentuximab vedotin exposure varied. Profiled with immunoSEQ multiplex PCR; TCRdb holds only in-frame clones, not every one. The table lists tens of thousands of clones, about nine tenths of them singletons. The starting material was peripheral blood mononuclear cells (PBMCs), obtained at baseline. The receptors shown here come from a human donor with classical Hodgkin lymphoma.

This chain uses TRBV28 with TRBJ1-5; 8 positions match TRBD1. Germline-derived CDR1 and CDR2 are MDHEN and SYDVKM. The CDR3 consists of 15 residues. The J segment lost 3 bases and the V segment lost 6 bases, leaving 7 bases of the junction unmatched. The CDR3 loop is CASRTGQGNNQPQHF. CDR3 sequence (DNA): TGTGCCAGCAGAACCGGACAGGGTAACAATCAGCCCCAGCATTTT.

The CDR3 region is CASTTVGLDGNTIYF. The CDR3 DNA follows: TGTGCCAGCACTACAGTGGGGCTGGATGGAAACACCATATATTTT. This chain connects TRBV28 to TRBJ1-3, with D tentatively TRBD1 (5 bases). CDR1 MDHEN and CDR2 SYDVKM come from the germline V gene. The length of the CDR3 is 15 residues. V dropped 7 bases and J dropped 3 bases, with 16 bases sitting between them.

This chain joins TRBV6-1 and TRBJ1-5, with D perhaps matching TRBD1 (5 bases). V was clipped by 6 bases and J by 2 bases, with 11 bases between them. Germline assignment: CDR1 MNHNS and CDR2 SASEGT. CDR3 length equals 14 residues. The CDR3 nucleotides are TGTGCCAGCAGACGGGACCTGGGCAATCAGCCCCAGCATTTT. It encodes CASRRDLGNQPQHF.

CDR3 coding DNA: TGTGCCAGCAGTGAAGGAACGGGAGGCTACACAGATACGCAGTATTTT. It is translated as CASSEGTGGYTDTQYF. J is TRBJ2-3 and V is TRBV6-1, with 7 bases identical to TRBD2. The V gene end was trimmed by 1 base and the J gene end by 2 bases; junction bases not matched to a gene: 6. This CDR3 is built from 16 residues. Germline V gene lookup returns CDR1 MNHNS and CDR2 SASEGT.

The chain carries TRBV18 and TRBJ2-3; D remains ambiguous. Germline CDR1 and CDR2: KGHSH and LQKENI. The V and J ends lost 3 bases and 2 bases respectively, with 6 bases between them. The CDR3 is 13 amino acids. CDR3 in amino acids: CASSPSLTDTQYF. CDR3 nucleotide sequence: TGTGCCAGCTCACCGTCACTCACAGATACGCAGTATTTT.

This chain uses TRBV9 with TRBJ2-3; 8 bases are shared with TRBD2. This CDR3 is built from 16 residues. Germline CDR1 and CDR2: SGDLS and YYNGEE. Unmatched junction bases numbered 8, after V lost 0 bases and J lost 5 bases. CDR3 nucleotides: TGTGCCAGCAGCGTAGTGTCGGGGGGGCCTGGAGATACGCAGTATTTT. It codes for CASSVVSGGPGDTQYF.

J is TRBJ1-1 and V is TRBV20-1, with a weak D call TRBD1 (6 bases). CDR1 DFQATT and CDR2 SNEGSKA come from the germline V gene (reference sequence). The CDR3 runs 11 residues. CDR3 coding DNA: TGCAGGGGGGGCGATAACACTGAAGCTTTCTTT. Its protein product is CRGGDNTEAFF.

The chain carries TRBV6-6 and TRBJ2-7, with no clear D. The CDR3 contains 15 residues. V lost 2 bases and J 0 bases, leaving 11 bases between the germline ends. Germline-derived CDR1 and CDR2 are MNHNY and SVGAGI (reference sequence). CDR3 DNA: TGTGCCAGCAGTTACACAGACCGGAGCTCCTACGAGCAGTACTTC. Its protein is CASSYTDRSSYEQYF.

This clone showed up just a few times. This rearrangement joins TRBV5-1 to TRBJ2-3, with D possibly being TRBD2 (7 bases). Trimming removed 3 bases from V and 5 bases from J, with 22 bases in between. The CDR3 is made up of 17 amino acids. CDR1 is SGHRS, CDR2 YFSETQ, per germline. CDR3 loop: CASSYLRGQRLGDTQYF. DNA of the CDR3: TGCGCCAGCAGCTATCTGCGGGGGCAGCGTCTCGGAGATACGCAGTATTTT.

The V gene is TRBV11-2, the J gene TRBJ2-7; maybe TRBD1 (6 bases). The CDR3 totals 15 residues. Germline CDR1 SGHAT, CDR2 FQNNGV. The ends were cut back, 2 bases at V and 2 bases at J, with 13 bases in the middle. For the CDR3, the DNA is TGTGCCAGCAGCTTATTGTCTCAGGGGACCTACGAGCAGTACTTC. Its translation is CASSLLSQGTYEQYF. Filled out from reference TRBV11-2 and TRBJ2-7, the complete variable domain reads EAGVAQSPRYKIIEKRQSVAFWCNPISGHATLYWYQQILGQGPKLLIQFQNNGVVDDSQLPKDRFSAERLKGVDSTLKIQPAKLEDSAVYLCASSLLSQGTYEQYFGPGTRLTVT.

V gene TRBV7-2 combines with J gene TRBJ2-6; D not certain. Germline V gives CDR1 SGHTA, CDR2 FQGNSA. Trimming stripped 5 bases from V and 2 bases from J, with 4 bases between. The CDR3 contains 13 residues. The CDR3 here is CASSIPGANVLTF. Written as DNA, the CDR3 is TGTGCCAGCAGCATCCCTGGGGCCAACGTCCTGACTTTC. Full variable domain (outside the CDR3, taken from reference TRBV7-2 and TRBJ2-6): GAGVSQSPSNKVTEKGKDVELRCDPISGHTALYWYRQSLGQGLEFLIYFQGNSAPDKSGLPSDRFSAERTGGSVSTLTIQRTQQEDSAVYLCASSIPGANVLTFGAGSRLTVL.

CDR3 DNA sequence: TGTGCCAGCAGTGGGGGGCAGGGCACAGATACGCAGTATTTT. Its protein product is CASSGGQGTDTQYF. The chain joins TRBV6-1 to TRBJ2-3; D is possibly TRBD1 (6 bases). CDR1 and CDR2 (germline): MNHNS, SASEGT. This CDR3 is 14 amino acids long. V lost 4 bases, J lost 1 base, and 9 bases lay in between.

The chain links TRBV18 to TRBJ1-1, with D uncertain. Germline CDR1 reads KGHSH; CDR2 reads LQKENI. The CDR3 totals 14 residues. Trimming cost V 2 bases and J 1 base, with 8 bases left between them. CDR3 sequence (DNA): TGTGCCAGCTCACCAATTTCAGGGAACACTGAAGCTTTCTTT. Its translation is CASSPISGNTEAFF. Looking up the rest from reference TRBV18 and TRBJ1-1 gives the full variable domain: NAGVMQNPRHLVRRRGQEARLRCSPMKGHSHVYWYRQLPEEGLKFMVYLQKENIIDESGMPKERFSAEFPKEGPSILRIQQVVRGDSAAYFCASSPISGNTEAFFGQGTRLTVV.

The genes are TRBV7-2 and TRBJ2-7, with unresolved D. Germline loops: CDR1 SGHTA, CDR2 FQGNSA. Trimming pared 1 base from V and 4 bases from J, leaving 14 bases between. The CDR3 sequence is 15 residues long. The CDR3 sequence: CASSLVPETLYEQYF. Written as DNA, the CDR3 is TGTGCCAGCAGCTTAGTTCCCGAGACCCTTTACGAGCAGTACTTC.

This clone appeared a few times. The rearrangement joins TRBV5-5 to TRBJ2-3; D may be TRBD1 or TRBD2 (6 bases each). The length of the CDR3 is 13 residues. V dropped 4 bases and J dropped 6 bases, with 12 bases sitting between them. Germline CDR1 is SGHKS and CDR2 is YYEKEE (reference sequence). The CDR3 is CASSVWGADTQYF. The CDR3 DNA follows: TGTGCCAGCAGCGTGTGGGGGGCTGATACGCAGTATTTT.

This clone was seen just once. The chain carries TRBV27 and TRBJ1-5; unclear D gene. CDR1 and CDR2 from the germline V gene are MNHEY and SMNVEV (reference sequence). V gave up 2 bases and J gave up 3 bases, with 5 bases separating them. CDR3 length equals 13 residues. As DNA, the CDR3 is TGTGCCAGCAGTTTAGCCCTCAATCAGCCCCAGCATTTT. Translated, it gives CASSLALNQPQHF.

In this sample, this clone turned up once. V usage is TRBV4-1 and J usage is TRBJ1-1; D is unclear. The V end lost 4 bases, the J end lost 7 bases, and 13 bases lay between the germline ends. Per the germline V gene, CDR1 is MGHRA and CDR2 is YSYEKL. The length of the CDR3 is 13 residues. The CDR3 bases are TGCGCCAGCAGCCCGGAGGGTCGGAATGAAGCTTTCTTT. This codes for CASSPEGRNEAFF.

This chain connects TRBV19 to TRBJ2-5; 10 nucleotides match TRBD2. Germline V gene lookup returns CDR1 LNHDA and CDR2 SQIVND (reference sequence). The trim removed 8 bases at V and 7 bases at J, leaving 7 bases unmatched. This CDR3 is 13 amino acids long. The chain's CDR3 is CASSSGGAGTQYF. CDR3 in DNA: TGTGCCAGTTCGAGCGGGGGGGCCGGGACCCAGTACTTC.

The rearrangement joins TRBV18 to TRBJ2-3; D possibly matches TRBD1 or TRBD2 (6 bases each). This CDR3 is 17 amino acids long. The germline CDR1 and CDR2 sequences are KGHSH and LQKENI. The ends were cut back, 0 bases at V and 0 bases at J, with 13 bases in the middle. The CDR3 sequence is CASSPPGASGSTDTQYF. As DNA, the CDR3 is TGTGCCAGCTCACCACCGGGGGCGAGCGGGAGCACAGATACGCAGTATTTT.

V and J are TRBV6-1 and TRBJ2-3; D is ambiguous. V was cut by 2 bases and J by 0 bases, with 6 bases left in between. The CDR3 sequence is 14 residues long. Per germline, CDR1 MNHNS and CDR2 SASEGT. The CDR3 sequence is CASSEMASTDTQYF. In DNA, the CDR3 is TGTGCCAGCAGTGAAATGGCTAGCACAGATACGCAGTATTTT.

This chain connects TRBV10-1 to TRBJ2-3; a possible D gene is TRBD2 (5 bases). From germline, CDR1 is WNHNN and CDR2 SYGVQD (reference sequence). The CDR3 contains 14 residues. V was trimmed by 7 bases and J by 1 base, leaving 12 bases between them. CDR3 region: CASITLVGTDTQYF. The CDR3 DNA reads TGCGCCAGCATAACACTAGTGGGCACAGATACGCAGTATTTT.

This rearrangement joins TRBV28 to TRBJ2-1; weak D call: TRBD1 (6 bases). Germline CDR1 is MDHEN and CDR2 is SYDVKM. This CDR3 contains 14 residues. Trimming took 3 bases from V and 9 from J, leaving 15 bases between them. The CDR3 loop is CASSFITGSVEQFF. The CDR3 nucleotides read TGTGCCAGCAGTTTTATTACAGGGTCGGTTGAGCAGTTCTTC.

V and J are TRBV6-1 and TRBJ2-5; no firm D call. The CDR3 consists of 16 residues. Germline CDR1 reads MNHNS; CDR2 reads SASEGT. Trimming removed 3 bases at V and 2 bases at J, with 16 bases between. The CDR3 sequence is CASSDIGRAPQETQYF. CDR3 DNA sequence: TGTGCCAGCAGTGACATAGGACGGGCCCCGCAAGAGACCCAGTACTTC.

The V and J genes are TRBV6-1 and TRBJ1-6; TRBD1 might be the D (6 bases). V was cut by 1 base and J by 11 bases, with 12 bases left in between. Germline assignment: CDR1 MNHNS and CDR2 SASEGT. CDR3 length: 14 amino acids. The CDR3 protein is CASSEVQKGAPLHF. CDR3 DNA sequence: TGTGCCAGCAGTGAAGTGCAGAAGGGGGCACCCCTCCACTTT.

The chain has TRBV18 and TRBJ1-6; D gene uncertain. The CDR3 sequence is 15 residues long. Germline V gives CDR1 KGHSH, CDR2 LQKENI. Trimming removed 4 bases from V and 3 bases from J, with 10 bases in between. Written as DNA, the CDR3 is TGTGCCAGCTCACTCGTGAGAGACTATAATTCACCCCTCCACTTT. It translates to CASSLVRDYNSPLHF.

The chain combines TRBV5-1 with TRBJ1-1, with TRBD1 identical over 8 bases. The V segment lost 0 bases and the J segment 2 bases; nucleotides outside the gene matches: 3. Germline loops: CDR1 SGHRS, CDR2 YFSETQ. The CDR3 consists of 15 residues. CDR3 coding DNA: TGCGCCAGCAGCTTGGTGGGACAGGCCAACACTGAAGCTTTCTTT. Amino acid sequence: CASSLVGQANTEAFF.

The CDR3 protein is CASSLARTGGTDTQYF. Written as DNA, the CDR3 is TGTGCCAGCAGCTTAGCGCGGACAGGGGGGACAGATACGCAGTATTTT. The V and J genes are TRBV7-8 and TRBJ2-3, with 10 bases that match TRBD1. The CDR3 covers 16 residues. Germline values: CDR1 SGHVS, CDR2 FQNEAQ. V shed 0 bases and J 3 bases; nucleotides not matched to a gene: 3.

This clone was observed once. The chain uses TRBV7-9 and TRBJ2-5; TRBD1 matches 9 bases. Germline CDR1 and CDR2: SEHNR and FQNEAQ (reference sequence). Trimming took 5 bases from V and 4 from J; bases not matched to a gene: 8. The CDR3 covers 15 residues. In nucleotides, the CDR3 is TGTGCCAGCAGCCGGATCACAGGGGGCGCAGAGACCCAGTACTTC. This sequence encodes CASSRITGGAETQYF. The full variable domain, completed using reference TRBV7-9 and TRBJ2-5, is DTGVSQNPRHKITKRGQNVTFRCDPISEHNRLYWYRQTLGQGPEFLTYFQNEAQLEKSRLLSDRFSAERPKGSFSTLEIQRTEQGDSAMYLCASSRITGGAETQYFGPGTRLLVL.